Listed here are 16 T cell receptor beta chains from one sample, sequenced in a study of response to subunit inactivated influenza vaccine. TCRdb called the RT-PCR reads again in MiXCR, with one record for every CDR3 protein. The sample lists approximately 480,000 distinct CDR3 sequences, about 10% seen once, with over 9.5% in the top ten. The sequences come from PBMCs from blood, collected roughly 48 days after vaccination. These receptor sequences come from a man in his forties or fifties who received an inactivated influenza vaccine.

This clonotype appeared a few times. The chain is built from TRBV6-2 or TRBV6-3 and TRBJ2-5; tentative D call: TRBD2 (6 bases). Germline V gives CDR1 MNHEY, CDR2 SVGEGT. V dropped 6 bases and J dropped 3 bases, with 17 bases sitting between them. This CDR3 is built from 15 residues. The CDR3 DNA follows: TGTGCCAGCAGACCCCAGGACTATGGGGAAGAGACCCAGTACTTC. Protein product: CASRPQDYGEETQYF.

The DNA of the CDR3 is TGTGCCTCCCGACTAGCGGGGTGGGAGCAGTACTTC. The encoded protein is CASRLAGWEQYF. V usage is TRBV10-3 and J usage is TRBJ2-7, with 11 bases that match TRBD2. Per the germline V gene, CDR1 is ENHRY and CDR2 is SYGVKD. The CDR3 is 12 amino acids. J gave up 7 bases and V 11 bases, and 7 bases lay outside the gene matches.

The gene calls are TRBV9 and TRBJ2-7; the D is unclear. The length of the CDR3 is 15 residues. The germline V gene has CDR1 SGDLS and CDR2 YYNGEE. The V and J ends lost 5 bases and 3 bases respectively, with 18 bases between them. CDR3 loop: CASSRLHSSLYEQYF. Here the CDR3 DNA reads TGTGCCAGCAGTCGTCTCCATAGTAGTCTCTACGAGCAGTACTTC.

In its sample, this clonotype was seen a few times. The J gene is TRBJ2-7, the V gene TRBV7-9; weak D call: TRBD1 (6 bases). This CDR3 is 16 amino acids long. CDR1 SEHNR and CDR2 FQNEAQ come from the germline V gene (reference sequence). V was clipped by 5 bases and J by 2 bases, with 19 bases between them. CDR3 bases: TGTGCCAGCAGCCCCATCGCAGGGACACCGACCTACGAGCAGTACTTC. Its translation: CASSPIAGTPTYEQYF. The full variable domain, with the rest looked up from reference TRBV7-9 and TRBJ2-7, is DTGVSQNPRHKITKRGQNVTFRCDPISEHNRLYWYRQTLGQGPEFLTYFQNEAQLEKSRLLSDRFSAERPKGSFSTLEIQRTEQGDSAMYLCASSPIAGTPTYEQYFGPGTRLTVT.

This clonotype was counted between two and nine times. The chain has TRBV19 and TRBJ1-1, with 8 positions matching TRBD1. Per the germline V gene, CDR1 is LNHDA and CDR2 is SQIVND (reference sequence). The CDR3 is made up of 12 amino acids. Germline trimming cut 7 bases from V and 6 bases from J; bases unmatched to any gene: 4. CDR3: CASIKQGAEAFF. In nucleotides, the CDR3 is TGTGCCAGTATCAAACAGGGGGCTGAAGCTTTCTTT.

This clonotype has a count of ten or more. One junction end does not reproduce the germline sequence, and a read error may be involved. The chain links TRBV5-1 to TRBJ2-5; 7 bases line up with TRBD2. In germline, CDR1 is SGHRS, CDR2 YFSETQ. The CDR3 runs to 13 residues. CDR3 DNA: TGTGCCAGCAGTCCGGGACTACAAGAGACCCAGTACTTC. Encoded protein: CASSPGLQETQYF.

The CDR3 DNA reads TGTGCCATCAGTCCCCCCGGGACTAGATTTGACTACGAGCAGTACTTC. The encoded protein is CAISPPGTRFDYEQYF. The chain combines TRBV10-3 with TRBJ2-7, with 8 nucleotides matching TRBD2. Germline V gene lookup returns CDR1 ENHRY and CDR2 SYGVKD. Trimming took 5 bases from V and 3 from J; bases not matched to a gene: 12. This CDR3 region has 16 residues.

The sample holds a few counts of this clonotype. The gene calls are TRBV28 and TRBJ2-2, with D perhaps TRBD1 (5 bases). Germline assignment: CDR1 MDHEN and CDR2 SYDVKM. The V and J ends lost 6 bases and 4 bases respectively, with 12 bases between them. The CDR3 runs to 14 residues. Written as DNA, the CDR3 is TGTGCCAGCAGGCGCAGGGCGGCCACCGGGGAGCTGTTTTTT. This encodes CASRRRAATGELFF.

Many counts were recorded for this clonotype. CDR3 in amino acids: CASSEWAGRAQETQYF. CDR3 coding DNA: TGTGCCAGCAGTGAATGGGCAGGGAGGGCCCAAGAGACCCAGTACTTC. The chain employs TRBV6-1 and TRBJ2-5; 7 nucleotides line up with TRBD2. Germline trimming cut 2 bases from V and 1 base from J; bases unmatched to any gene: 7. Germline V gene sequence: CDR1 MNHNS, CDR2 SASEGT. There are 16 residues in the CDR3.

This clonotype was found many times. This chain uses TRBV18 with TRBJ2-7; D tentatively fits TRBD1 or TRBD2 (5 bases each). CDR1 and CDR2 (germline): KGHSH, LQKENI. Trimming took off 4 bases at V and 3 bases at J, with 7 bases between the two ends. The CDR3 runs 12 residues. The CDR3 reads CASSRGYYEQYF. The CDR3 coding sequence is TGTGCCAGCTCACGGGGGTACTACGAGCAGTACTTC.

The V gene is TRBV7-9, the J gene TRBJ2-7; 7 positions match TRBD1. The J segment lost 5 bases and the V segment lost 1 base, leaving 8 bases of the junction unmatched. The germline V gene has CDR1 SEHNR and CDR2 FQNEAQ (reference sequence). The CDR3 sequence is 15 residues long. CDR3 sequence (DNA): TGTGCCAGCAGCTTAGTCCTGCAGGGGGTAGACGAGCAGTACTTC. It translates to CASSLVLQGVDEQYF.

The chain employs TRBV19 and TRBJ1-5; D gene unclear. V shed 9 bases and J shed 0 bases, with 12 bases lying between them. Germline CDR1 is LNHDA and CDR2 is SQIVND (reference sequence). The CDR3 contains 14 residues. The CDR3 nucleotides read TGTGCCAGCCGTGTAGGAAATAGCAATCAGCCCCAGCATTTT. Encoded protein: CASRVGNSNQPQHF. Full variable domain (remainder filled in from reference TRBV19 and TRBJ1-5): DGGITQSPKYLFRKEGQNVTLSCEQNLNHDAMYWYRQDPGQGLRLIYYSQIVNDFQKGDIAEGYSVSREKKESFPLTVTSAQKNPTAFYLCASRVGNSNQPQHFGDGTRLSIL.

Comments on this clonotype: Just one base apart from a much larger clone, this may be a read error. The V gene is TRBV28, the J gene TRBJ2-1; 7 positions match TRBD2. Germline loops: CDR1 MDHEN, CDR2 SYDVKM. V gave up 5 bases and J gave up 3 bases; unmatched junction bases: 10. CDR3 length: 16 amino acids. CDR3 protein: CASSTLTSRSYNEQFF. The CDR3 DNA reads as TGTGCCAGCAGTACCCTGACTAGCCGGAGCTACAATGAGCAGTTCTTC.

As to this clonotype: A much larger clone is a single base away; this may be a read error. The rearrangement uses TRBV20-1 and TRBJ2-3; 10 nucleotides match TRBD1. Germline V lookup: CDR1 DFQATT, CDR2 SNEGSKA (reference sequence). The J segment lost 1 base and the V segment lost 2 bases, leaving 9 bases of the junction unmatched. The CDR3 is 17 amino acids. Written as DNA, the CDR3 is TGCAGTGCTAGATCCGCCGGGACAGGGGACGGCACAGATACGCAGTATTTT. Protein: CSARSAGTGDGTDTQYF.

The chain combines TRBV29-1 with TRBJ1-5; 10 bases are a match to TRBD1. Germline CDR1 and CDR2: SQVTM and ANQGSEA. This CDR3 is 15 amino acids long. V was pared by 4 bases and J by 2 bases, with 5 bases of the junction left unmatched. The CDR3 is CSVAAGTGGNQPQHF. The CDR3 region has the DNA TGCAGCGTTGCAGCCGGGACAGGGGGCAATCAGCCCCAGCATTTT.

There are a few counts of this clonotype. The chain links TRBV4-3 to TRBJ2-3; D is uncertain. Per germline, CDR1 LGHNA and CDR2 YSLEER. Trimming took off 0 bases at V and 3 bases at J, with 10 bases between the two ends. The CDR3 covers 15 residues. DNA for the CDR3: TGCGCCAGCAGCCAAGAAGGGCTAGAAACAGATACGCAGTATTTT. This gives the protein CASSQEGLETDTQYF.